Below, one TCR beta chain is given with its context. The antigen remains unidentified. This sample was included in a study of PD-L1 blockade in urothelial cancer. The overall study: Researchers found blood samples held a median of 141,255 T cells. Broader study findings: Larger 3-week expansion of tumor-associated blood clones was seen in durable-benefit patients.

V was clipped by 1 base and J by 5 bases; unmatched bases: 6. The CDR3 covers 16 residues. Germline values: CDR1 SGHAT, CDR2 FQNNGV. The assay was immunoSEQ multiplex PCR, and TCRdb's table has in-frame clones only and misses some. The sample contains some 45,000 clones, 70% to 90% of which appear only once. Indicated time point: pretreatment peripheral blood. This chain connects TRBV11-2 to TRBJ2-5, with 11 bases aligning to TRBD1. The sequences come from PBMCs, collected around atezolizumab (anti-PD-L1) treatment. The source of this sequence is a donor at least 40 years old with urothelial cancer. The CDR3 region is CASSLGTGGGGETQYF. The CDR3 region has the DNA TGTGCCAGCAGCTTAGGGACAGGGGGCGGAGGGGAGACCCAGTACTTC.